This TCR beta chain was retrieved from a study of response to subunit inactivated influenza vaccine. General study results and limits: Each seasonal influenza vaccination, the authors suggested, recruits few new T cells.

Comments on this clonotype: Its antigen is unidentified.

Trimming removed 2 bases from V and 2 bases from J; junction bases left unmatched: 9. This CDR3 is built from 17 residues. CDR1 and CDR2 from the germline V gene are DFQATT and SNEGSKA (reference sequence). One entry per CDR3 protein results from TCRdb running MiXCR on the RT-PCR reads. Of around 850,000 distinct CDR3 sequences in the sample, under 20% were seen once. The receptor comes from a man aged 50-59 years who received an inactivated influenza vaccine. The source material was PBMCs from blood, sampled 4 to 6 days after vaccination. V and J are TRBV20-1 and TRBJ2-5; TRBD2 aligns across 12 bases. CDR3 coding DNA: TGCAGTGCTAGAAAGACTAGCGGGAGTCTCCCTCAAGAGACCCAGTACTTC. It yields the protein CSARKTSGSLPQETQYF.